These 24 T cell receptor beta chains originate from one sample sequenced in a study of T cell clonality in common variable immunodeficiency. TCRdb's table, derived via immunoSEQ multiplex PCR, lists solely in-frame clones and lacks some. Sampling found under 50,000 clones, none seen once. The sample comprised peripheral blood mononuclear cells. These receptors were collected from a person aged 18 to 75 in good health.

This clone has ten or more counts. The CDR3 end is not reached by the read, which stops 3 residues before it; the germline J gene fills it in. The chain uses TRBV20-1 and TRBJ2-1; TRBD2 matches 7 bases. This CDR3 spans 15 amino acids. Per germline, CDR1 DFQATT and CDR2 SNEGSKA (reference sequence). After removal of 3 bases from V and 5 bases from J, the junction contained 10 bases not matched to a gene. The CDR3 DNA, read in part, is TGCAGTGCTAGGGATAGCGGGCAGGTAAACAATGAG. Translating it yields CSARDSGQVNNE. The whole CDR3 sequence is CSARDSGQVNNEQFF.

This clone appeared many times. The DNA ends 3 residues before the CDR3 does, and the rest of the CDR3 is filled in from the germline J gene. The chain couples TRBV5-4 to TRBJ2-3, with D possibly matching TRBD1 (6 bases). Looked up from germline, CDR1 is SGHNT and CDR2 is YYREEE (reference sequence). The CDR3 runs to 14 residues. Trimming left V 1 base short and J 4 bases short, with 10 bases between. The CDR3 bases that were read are TGTGCCAGCAGCTTGACCAGGGGAGCAGATACG. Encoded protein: CASSLTRGADT. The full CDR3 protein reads CASSLTRGADTQYF. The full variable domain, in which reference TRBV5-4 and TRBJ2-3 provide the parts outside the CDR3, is ETGVTQSPTHLIKTRGQQVTLRCSSQSGHNTVSWYQQALGQGPQFIFQYYREEENGRGNFPPRFSGLQFPNYSSELNVNALELDDSALYLCASSLTRGADTQYFGPGTRLTVL.

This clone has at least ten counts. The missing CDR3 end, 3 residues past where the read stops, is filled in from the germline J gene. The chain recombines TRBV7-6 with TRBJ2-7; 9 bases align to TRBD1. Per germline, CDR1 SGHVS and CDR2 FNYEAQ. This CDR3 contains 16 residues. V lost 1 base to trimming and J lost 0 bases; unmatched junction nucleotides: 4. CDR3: CASSLGGQGTSYEQYF. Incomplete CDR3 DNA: TGTGCCAGCAGCTTAGGCGGACAGGGGACCTCCTACGAG.

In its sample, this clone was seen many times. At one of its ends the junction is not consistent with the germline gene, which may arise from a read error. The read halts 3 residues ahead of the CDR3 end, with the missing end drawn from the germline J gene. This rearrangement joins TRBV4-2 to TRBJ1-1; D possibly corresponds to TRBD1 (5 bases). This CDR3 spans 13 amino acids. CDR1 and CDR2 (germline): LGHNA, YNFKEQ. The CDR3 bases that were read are TGCGCCAGCAGCCAAGACAGGAACACTGAA. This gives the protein CASSQDRNTE. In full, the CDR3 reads CASSQDRNTEAFF.

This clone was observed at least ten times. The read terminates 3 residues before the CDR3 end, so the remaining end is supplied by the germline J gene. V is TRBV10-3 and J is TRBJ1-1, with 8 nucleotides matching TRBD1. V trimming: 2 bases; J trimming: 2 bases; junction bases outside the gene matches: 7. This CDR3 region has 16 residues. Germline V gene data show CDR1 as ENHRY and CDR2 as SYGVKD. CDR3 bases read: TGTGCCATCAGTGAGCGGTCAGGGGGCGGAAACACTGAA. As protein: CAISERSGGGNTE. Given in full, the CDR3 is CAISERSGGGNTEAFF.

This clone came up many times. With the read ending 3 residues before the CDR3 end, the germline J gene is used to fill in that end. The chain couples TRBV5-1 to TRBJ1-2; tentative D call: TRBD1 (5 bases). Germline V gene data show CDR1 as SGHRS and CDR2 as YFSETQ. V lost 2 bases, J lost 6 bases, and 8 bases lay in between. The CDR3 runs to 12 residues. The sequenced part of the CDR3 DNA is TGCGCCAGCAGCTTCCAGGGAAATGGC. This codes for CASSFQGNG. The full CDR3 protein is CASSFQGNGYTF.

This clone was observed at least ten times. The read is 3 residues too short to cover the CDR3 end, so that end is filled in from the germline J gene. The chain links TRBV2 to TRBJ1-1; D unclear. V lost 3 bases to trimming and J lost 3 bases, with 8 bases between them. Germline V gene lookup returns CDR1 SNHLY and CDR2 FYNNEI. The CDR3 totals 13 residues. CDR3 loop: CASSDQIYTEAFF. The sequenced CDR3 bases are TGTGCCAGCAGTGATCAGATTTACACTGAA.

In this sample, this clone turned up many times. The CDR3 is CASSLVEGRETQYF. The sequenced CDR3 bases are TGCGCCAGCAGCTTGGTGGAGGGGAGGGAGACG. J is TRBJ2-3 and V is TRBV5-1; TRBD2 agrees at 7 bases. The CDR3 goes on 3 residues after the read ends, and that part is filled in from the germline J gene. This CDR3 comprises 14 residues. Germline V gene lookup returns CDR1 SGHRS and CDR2 YFSETQ.

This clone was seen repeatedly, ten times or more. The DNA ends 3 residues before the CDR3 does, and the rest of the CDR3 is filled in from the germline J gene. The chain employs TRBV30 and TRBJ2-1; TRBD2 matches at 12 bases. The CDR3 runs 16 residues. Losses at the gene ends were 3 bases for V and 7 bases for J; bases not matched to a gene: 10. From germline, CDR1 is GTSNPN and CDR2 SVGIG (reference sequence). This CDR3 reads CAWSIPGLAGPNEQFF. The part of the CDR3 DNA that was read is TGTGCCTGGAGCATCCCGGGACTAGCGGGCCCAAATGAG.

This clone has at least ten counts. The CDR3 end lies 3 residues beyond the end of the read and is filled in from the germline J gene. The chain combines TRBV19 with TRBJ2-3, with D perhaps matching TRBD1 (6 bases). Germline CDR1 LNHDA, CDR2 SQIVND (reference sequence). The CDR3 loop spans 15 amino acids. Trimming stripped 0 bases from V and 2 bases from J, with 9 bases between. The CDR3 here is CASSIEQGPTDTQYF. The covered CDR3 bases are TGTGCCAGTAGTATAGAACAGGGACCCACAGATACG.

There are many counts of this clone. The sequenced CDR3 bases are TGTGCCTGGAGTCCCGGACTGTTTAGCAATCAGCCC. This sequence encodes CAWSPGLFSNQP. The whole CDR3 sequence is CAWSPGLFSNQPQHF. The rearrangement links TRBV30 to TRBJ1-5; D unresolved. The read terminates 3 residues before the CDR3 end, so the remaining end is supplied by the germline J gene. CDR1 GTSNPN and CDR2 SVGIG come from the germline V gene (reference sequence). V was pared by 2 bases and J by 0 bases, with 11 bases between. The CDR3 runs to 15 residues.

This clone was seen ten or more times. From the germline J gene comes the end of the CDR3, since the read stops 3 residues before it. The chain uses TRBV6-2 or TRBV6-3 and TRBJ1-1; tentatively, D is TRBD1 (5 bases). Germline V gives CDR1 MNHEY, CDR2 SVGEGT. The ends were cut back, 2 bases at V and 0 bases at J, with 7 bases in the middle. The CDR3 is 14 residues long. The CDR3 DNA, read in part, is TGTGCCAGCAGTTACCAGGGAATGAACACTGAA. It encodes CASSYQGMNTE. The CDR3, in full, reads CASSYQGMNTEAFF.

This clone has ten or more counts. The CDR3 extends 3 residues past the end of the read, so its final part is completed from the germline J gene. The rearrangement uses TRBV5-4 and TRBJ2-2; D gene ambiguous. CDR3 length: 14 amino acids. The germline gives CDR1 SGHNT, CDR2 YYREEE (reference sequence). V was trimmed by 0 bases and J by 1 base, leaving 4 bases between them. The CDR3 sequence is CASSLGGNTGELFF. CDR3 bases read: TGTGCCAGCAGCTTGGGAGGGAACACCGGGGAG.

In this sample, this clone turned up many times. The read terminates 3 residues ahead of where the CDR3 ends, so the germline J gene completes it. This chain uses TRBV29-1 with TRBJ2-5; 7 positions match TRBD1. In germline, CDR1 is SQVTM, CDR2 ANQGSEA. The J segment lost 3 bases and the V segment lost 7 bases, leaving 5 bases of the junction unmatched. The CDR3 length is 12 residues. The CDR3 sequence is CSGGQTKETQYF. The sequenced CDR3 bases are TGCAGCGGGGGACAGACTAAAGAGACC.

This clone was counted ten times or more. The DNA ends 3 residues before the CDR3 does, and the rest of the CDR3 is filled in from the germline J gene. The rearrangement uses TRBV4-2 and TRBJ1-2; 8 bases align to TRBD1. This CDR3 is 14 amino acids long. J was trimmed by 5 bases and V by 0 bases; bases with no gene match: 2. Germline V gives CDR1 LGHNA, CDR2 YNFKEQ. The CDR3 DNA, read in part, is TGTGCCAGCAGCCAAGACAGGACAGGGTATGGC. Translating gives CASSQDRTGYG. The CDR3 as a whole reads CASSQDRTGYGYTF.

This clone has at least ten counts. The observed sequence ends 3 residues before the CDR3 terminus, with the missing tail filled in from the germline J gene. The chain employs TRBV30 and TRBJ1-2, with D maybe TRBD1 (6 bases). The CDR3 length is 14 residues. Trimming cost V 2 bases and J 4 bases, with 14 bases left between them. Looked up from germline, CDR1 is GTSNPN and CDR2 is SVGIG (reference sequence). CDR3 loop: CAWSWGGKTYGYTF. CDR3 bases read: TGTGCCTGGAGTTGGGGGGGCAAAACCTATGGC.

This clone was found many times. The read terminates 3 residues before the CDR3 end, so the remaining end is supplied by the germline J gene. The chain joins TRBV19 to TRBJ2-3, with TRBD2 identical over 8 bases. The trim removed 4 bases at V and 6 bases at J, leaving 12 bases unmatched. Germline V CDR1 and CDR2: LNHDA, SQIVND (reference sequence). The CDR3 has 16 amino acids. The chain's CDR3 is CASSNTPGGQGDTQYF. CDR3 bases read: TGTGCCAGTAGTAACACCCCGGGGGGGCAGGGGGATACG. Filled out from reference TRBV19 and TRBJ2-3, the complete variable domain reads DGGITQSPKYLFRKEGQNVTLSCEQNLNHDAMYWYRQDPGQGLRLIYYSQIVNDFQKGDIAEGYSVSREKKESFPLTVTSAQKNPTAFYLCASSNTPGGQGDTQYFGPGTRLTVL.

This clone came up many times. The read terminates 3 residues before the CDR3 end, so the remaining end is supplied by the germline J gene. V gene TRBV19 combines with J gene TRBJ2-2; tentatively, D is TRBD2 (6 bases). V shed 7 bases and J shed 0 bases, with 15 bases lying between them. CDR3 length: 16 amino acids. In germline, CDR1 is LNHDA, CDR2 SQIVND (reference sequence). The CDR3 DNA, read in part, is TGTGCCAGTAATCAATACGGGACTTCGAACACCGGGGAG. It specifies CASNQYGTSNTGE. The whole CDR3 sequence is CASNQYGTSNTGELFF.

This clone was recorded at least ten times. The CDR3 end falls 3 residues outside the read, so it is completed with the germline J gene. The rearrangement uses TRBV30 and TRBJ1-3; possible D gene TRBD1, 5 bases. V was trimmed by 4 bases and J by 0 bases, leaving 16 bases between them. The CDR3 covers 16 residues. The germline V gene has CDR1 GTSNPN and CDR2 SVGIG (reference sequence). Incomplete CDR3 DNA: TGTGCCTGGACTAATGAGCGAGGGGCCTCTGGAAACACC. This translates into CAWTNERGASGNT. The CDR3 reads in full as CAWTNERGASGNTIYF.

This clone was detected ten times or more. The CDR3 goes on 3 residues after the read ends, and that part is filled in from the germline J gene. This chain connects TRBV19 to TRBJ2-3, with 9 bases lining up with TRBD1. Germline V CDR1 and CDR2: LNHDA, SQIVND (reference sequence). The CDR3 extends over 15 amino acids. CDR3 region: CASSIGGQGAGTQYF. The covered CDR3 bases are TGTGCCAGTAGTATTGGGGGACAGGGTGCCGGGACG.

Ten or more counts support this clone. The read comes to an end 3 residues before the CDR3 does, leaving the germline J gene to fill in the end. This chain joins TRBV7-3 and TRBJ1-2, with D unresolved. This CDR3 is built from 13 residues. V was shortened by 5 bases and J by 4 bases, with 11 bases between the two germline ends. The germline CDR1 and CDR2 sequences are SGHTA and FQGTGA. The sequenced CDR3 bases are TGTGCCAGCAGCCCCGGCCAGGTCTATGGC. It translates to CASSPGQVYG. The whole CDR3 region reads CASSPGQVYGYTF.

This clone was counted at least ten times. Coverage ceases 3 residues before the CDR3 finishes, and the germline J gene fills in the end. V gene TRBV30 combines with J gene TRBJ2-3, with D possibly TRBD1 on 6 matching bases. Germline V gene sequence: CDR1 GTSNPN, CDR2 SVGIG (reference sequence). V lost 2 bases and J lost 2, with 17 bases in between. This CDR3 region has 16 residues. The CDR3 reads CAWSKGVQDLTDTQYF. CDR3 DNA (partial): TGTGCCTGGAGTAAGGGGGTGCAGGACCTCACAGATACG.

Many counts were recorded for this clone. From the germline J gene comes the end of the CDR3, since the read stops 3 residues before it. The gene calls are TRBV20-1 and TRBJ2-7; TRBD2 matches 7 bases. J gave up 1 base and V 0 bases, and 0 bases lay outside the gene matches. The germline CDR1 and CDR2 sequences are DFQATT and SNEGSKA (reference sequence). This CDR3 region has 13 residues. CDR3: CSAREGGSYEQYF. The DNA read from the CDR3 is TGCAGTGCTAGAGAGGGGGGGTCCTACGAG.

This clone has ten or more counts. CDR3 protein: CASSDRAAYEQYF. CDR3 bases read: TGTGCCAGCAGTGACAGGGCCGCCTACGAG. The gene calls are TRBV2 and TRBJ2-7; D is perhaps TRBD1 (5 bases). The CDR3 end lies 3 residues beyond the end of the read and is filled in from the germline J gene. V was trimmed by 3 bases and J by 2 bases, leaving 8 bases between them. Germline CDR1 is SNHLY and CDR2 is FYNNEI. The CDR3 is made up of 13 amino acids.